These 5 T cell receptor beta chains originate from one sample sequenced in a study of blood T cell repertoires in COVID-19 (dated by TCRdb to 2019 to 2021). Libraries came from the immunoSEQ multiplex PCR assay. This immuneACCESS table, as held by TCRdb, lists in-frame sequences with V and J called but not all clones. Of the missing ones, under half trace to an unresolved V gene in checked studies; the others have no known cause. The sample table shows over 150,000 clones, and about 85% are seen once. The ten largest clones add up to 0.63% of the sample. The material sequenced was peripheral blood. All receptors derive from a man in his fifties or sixties with COVID-19, enrolled during active disease.

This clone was observed a handful of times. The chain joins TRBV6-6 to TRBJ2-7; 8 bases are shared with TRBD2. This CDR3 is built from 16 residues. The V and J ends lost 8 bases and 0 bases, in that order; junction bases with no gene match: 12. Looked up from germline, CDR1 is MNHNY and CDR2 is SVGAGI (reference sequence). Here the CDR3 DNA reads TGTGCCAGCTCCCAACCCGGGGGGGGAGGCTCCTACGAGCAGTACTTC. Encoded protein: CASSQPGGGGSYEQYF.

The chain recombines TRBV3-1 (or the pseudogene TRBV3-2) with TRBJ2-3; 8 nucleotides agree with TRBD2. Trimming took 1 base from V and 5 from J; bases not matched to a gene: 5. Germline CDR1 and CDR2: LGHDT and YNNKEL (reference sequence). The CDR3 has 15 residues. CDR3 sequence reads: CASSQGTAGVDTQYF. As DNA, the CDR3 is TGTGCCAGCAGCCAAGGTACAGCGGGAGTAGATACGCAGTATTTT.

The V and J genes are TRBV28 and TRBJ1-3; possibly TRBD1 for D (5 bases). CDR1 and CDR2 (germline): MDHEN, SYDVKM. This CDR3 spans 18 amino acids. Trimming shortened V by 3 bases and J by 0 bases, and 18 bases separated the two germline ends. The CDR3 sequence: CASSFLSGGVHSGNTIYF. CDR3 coding DNA: TGTGCCAGCAGTTTTCTATCCGGGGGAGTTCACTCTGGAAACACCATATATTTT.

The chain combines TRBV5-1 with TRBJ2-1; 11 nucleotides align to TRBD2. V lost 4 bases and J lost 2; bases outside the gene matches: 17. The germline V gene encodes CDR1 SGHRS and CDR2 YFSETQ. The CDR3 spans 20 residues. CDR3 DNA sequence: TGCGCCAGCAGCAAAGGACTAGCGGGTTCCGGGGGGGGACCCTACAATGAGCAGTTCTTC. Translation: CASSKGLAGSGGGPYNEQFF.

The chain carries TRBV27 and TRBJ1-5; D is unresolved. The CDR3 sequence is 15 residues long. The V gene lost 5 bases and the J gene lost 4 bases, with 15 bases spanning the gap. The germline gives CDR1 MNHEY, CDR2 SMNVEV (reference sequence). The CDR3 loop reads CASSPSAEGNQPQHF. The CDR3 nucleotides read TGTGCCAGCAGTCCATCCGCGGAGGGAAATCAGCCCCAGCATTTT.